Following are 19 T cell receptor beta chains from one sample sequenced in a study of cytomegalovirus exposure and HLA in healthy donors. Primers: 60 Vbeta forward and 13 Jbeta reverse. Data came from immunoSEQ multiplex PCR; TCRdb stores just in-frame clones and leaves some out. Of some 120,000 clones detected, 81% appear once; the ten largest clones hold about 1.8%. Sequencing input: PBMCs. Every receptor here comes from a man younger than 35 in good health and CMV-seronegative.

In its sample, this clone was seen a few times. The rearrangement joins TRBV28 to TRBJ1-6; the D gene is possibly TRBD1 (5 bases). The CDR3 extends over 10 amino acids. The germline gives CDR1 MDHEN, CDR2 SYDVKM. V was shortened by 6 bases and J by 14 bases, with 8 bases between the two germline ends. In DNA form, the CDR3 reads TGTGCCAGCAGGGGGCGGACCCTCCACTTT. Protein sequence: CASRGRTLHF.

The chain carries TRBV15 and TRBJ2-1; D unclear. The V end lost 5 bases, the J end lost 4 bases, and 12 bases lay between the germline ends. The CDR3 runs to 14 residues. Germline assignment: CDR1 LNHNV and CDR2 YYDKDF (reference sequence). Here the CDR3 DNA reads TGTGCCACCAGCGTGTCCGGCGGTTACAATGAGCAGTTCTTC. It specifies CATSVSGGYNEQFF. The full variable domain, completed using reference TRBV15 and TRBJ2-1, is DAMVIQNPRYQVTQFGKPVTLSCSQTLNHNVMYWYQQKSSQAPKLLFHYYDKDFNNEADTPDNFQSRRPNTSFCFLDIRSPGLGDTAMYLCATSVSGGYNEQFFGPGTRLTVL.

V is TRBV6-1 and J is TRBJ2-7; TRBD1 matches 7 bases. V lost 4 bases, J lost 7 bases, and 13 bases stayed unmatched. Germline loops: CDR1 MNHNS, CDR2 SASEGT. The CDR3 loop spans 15 amino acids. The CDR3 here is CASSGPRGYSGEQYF. The CDR3 nucleotides read TGTGCCAGCAGTGGGCCCAGGGGGTATTCGGGGGAGCAGTACTTC.

The chain has TRBV18 and TRBJ1-3; TRBD1 agrees at 8 bases. V lost 5 bases, J lost 2 bases, and 8 bases stayed unmatched. The CDR3 has 16 residues. The germline gives CDR1 KGHSH, CDR2 LQKENI. The CDR3 loop is CASSDTGGEAGNTIYF. Written as DNA, the CDR3 is TGTGCCAGCTCAGACACAGGGGGAGAGGCTGGAAACACCATATATTTT.

The V gene is TRBV19, the J gene TRBJ2-6; TRBD1 matches at 9 bases. Germline loops: CDR1 LNHDA, CDR2 SQIVND (reference sequence). The ends lost 8 bases at V and 2 bases at J; junction bases unmatched: 13. This CDR3 is 18 amino acids long. Written as DNA, the CDR3 is TGTGCCAGTCAACCCGGACAGGGGTTTTCAGCTGGGGCCAACGTCCTGACTTTC. Protein sequence: CASQPGQGFSAGANVLTF.

This clone was observed a few times. The chain joins TRBV2 to TRBJ2-3; D perhaps matches TRBD2 (6 bases). Trimming pared 3 bases from V and 8 bases from J, leaving 15 bases between. The CDR3 loop spans 14 amino acids. Germline V CDR1 and CDR2: SNHLY, FYNNEI. This CDR3 reads CASSEGLLEATQYF. The CDR3 DNA is TGTGCCAGCAGTGAGGGACTCCTCGAGGCTACGCAGTATTTT.

A few counts support this clone. The rearrangement links TRBV4-1 to TRBJ1-1; 7 positions match TRBD1. CDR3 length equals 14 residues. Per germline, CDR1 MGHRA and CDR2 YSYEKL. J gave up 11 bases and V 1 base, and 10 bases lay outside the gene matches. CDR3 coding DNA: TGCGCCAGCAGCCAAGGAACAGGGGAGGATAGGGCTTTCTTT. Residues: CASSQGTGEDRAFF.

The rearrangement joins TRBV4-3 to TRBJ1-6; D might be TRBD1 (6 bases). Germline values: CDR1 LGHNA, CDR2 YSLEER. V lost 6 bases, J lost 7 bases, and 13 bases lay in between. There are 14 residues in the CDR3. The CDR3 here is CASREQGVNSPLHF. Written as DNA, the CDR3 is TGCGCCAGCAGGGAACAGGGAGTAAATTCACCCCTCCACTTT.

This chain connects TRBV10-3 to TRBJ2-1, with 9 bases lining up with TRBD2. There are 16 residues in the CDR3. V gave up 5 bases and J gave up 4 bases; unmatched junction bases: 9. CDR1 is ENHRY, CDR2 SYGVKD, per germline. CDR3 nucleotide sequence: TGTGCCATCAGTAGTGAGCGGGGGGTCCAATACAATGAGCAGTTCTTC. Its translation: CAISSERGVQYNEQFF.

This chain uses TRBV6-1 with TRBJ1-2; 8 nucleotides match TRBD1. Germline loops: CDR1 MNHNS, CDR2 SASEGT. The CDR3 runs to 14 residues. V lost 7 bases and J lost 2; bases outside the gene matches: 6. The CDR3 sequence: CASIRRQGNYGYTF. Here the CDR3 DNA reads TGTGCCAGCATTCGTAGACAGGGGAACTATGGCTACACCTTC.

The rearrangement links TRBV4-1 to TRBJ2-7; TRBD1 agrees at 11 bases. V shed 0 bases, J shed 7 bases, and the junction held 2 bases outside the gene matches. The CDR3 length is 14 residues. Per the germline V gene, CDR1 is MGHRA and CDR2 is YSYEKL. CDR3 coding DNA: TGCGCCAGCAGCCAAGAGGACAGGGGGCTTGAGCAGTACTTC. This sequence encodes CASSQEDRGLEQYF.

To note about this clone: Sequence at one end of the junction differs from germline and may be a read error. CDR3 in amino acids: CASSLAETGTF. In DNA form, the CDR3 reads TGTGCCAGCAGCTTAGCCGAGACAGGGACCTTT. V and J are TRBV7-9 and TRBJ1-1; TRBD1 matches at 7 bases. CDR1 SEHNR and CDR2 FQNEAQ come from the germline V gene (reference sequence). This CDR3 is 11 amino acids long.

V gene TRBV7-2 combines with J gene TRBJ1-5; D unresolved. V shed 4 bases and J shed 7 bases, with 14 bases lying between them. Germline CDR1 reads SGHTA; CDR2 reads FQGNSA. The CDR3 has 14 amino acids. CDR3 nucleotides: TGTGCCAGCAGCTCCAGCGGCAGAACCCAGCCCCAGCATTTT. Translated, it gives CASSSSGRTQPQHF.

The chain joins TRBV4-1 to TRBJ1-1; D is perhaps TRBD1 (5 bases). This CDR3 contains 15 residues. V lost 1 base and J lost 2, with 11 bases in between. CDR1 and CDR2 from the germline V gene are MGHRA and YSYEKL. The CDR3 DNA reads TGCGCCAGCAGCCAAGGGCAGGGCATAAACACTGAAGCTTTCTTT. Its translation: CASSQGQGINTEAFF.

This rearrangement joins TRBV7-6 to TRBJ2-7; D is perhaps TRBD1 (6 bases). The CDR3 consists of 13 residues. Germline CDR1 reads SGHVS; CDR2 reads FNYEAQ. Trimming pared 3 bases from V and 7 bases from J, leaving 13 bases between. In nucleotides, the CDR3 is TGTGCCAGCAGCTTTTCAGGGGCGCAGGAGCAGTACTTC. This sequence encodes CASSFSGAQEQYF.

The chain recombines TRBV7-9 with TRBJ2-7, with D maybe TRBD2 (5 bases). From germline, CDR1 is SEHNR and CDR2 FQNEAQ (reference sequence). V lost 1 base and J lost 3, with 13 bases in between. This CDR3 is 15 amino acids long. The CDR3 spells CASSLGAAVSYEQYF. As DNA, the CDR3 is TGTGCCAGCAGCTTAGGGGCAGCGGTGAGCTACGAGCAGTACTTC.

The J gene is TRBJ2-1, the V gene TRBV21-1; TRBD1, the D gene given by the table, was not confirmed from the DNA. TRBV21-1 is shown as a pseudogene. The CDR3 is made up of 16 amino acids. The CDR3 DNA follows: TGTGCCAGCAGCCTTAGGGGGGACAGGGAGTACAATGAGCAGTTCTTC. Translated: CASSLRGDREYNEQFF.

CDR3 residues: CASSLGQGGANTGELFF. Written as DNA, the CDR3 is TGTGCCAGCAGTTTGGGACAGGGGGGGGCGAACACCGGGGAGCTGTTTTTT. The gene calls are TRBV27 and TRBJ2-2; 11 bases align to TRBD1. The CDR3 has 17 residues. Germline values: CDR1 MNHEY, CDR2 SMNVEV (reference sequence). The V segment lost 3 bases and the J segment 0 bases; nucleotides outside the gene matches: 3.

The chain employs TRBV7-9 and TRBJ1-2; 8 bases match TRBD1. CDR3 length equals 14 residues. Per germline, CDR1 SEHNR and CDR2 FQNEAQ (reference sequence). V gave up 3 bases and J gave up 6 bases; unmatched junction bases: 6. CDR3 DNA: TGTGCCAGCAGCTTCGCAGGGGGCTTCAATGGCTACACCTTC. It is translated as CASSFAGGFNGYTF.